The 12 T cell receptor beta chains below were found in one sample sequenced in a study of blood T cell repertoires in COVID-19 (dated by TCRdb to 2020 to 2022). The method was the immunoSEQ multiplex PCR assay. This is the immuneACCESS table as TCRdb keeps it, with only in-frame sequences that have V and J called. A part of the clones is gone; compared with another copy, unresolved V genes explain less than half, and the rest is unexplained. The sample contains around 250,000 clones, approximately 77% of them found a single time. The top ten hold 3.1% of the sample. Sample: peripheral blood. The receptor source for this set is a woman aged 18-30 years with acute or convalescent COVID-19.

The chain uses TRBV29-1 and TRBJ2-1; 9 positions agree with TRBD2. Trimming took 2 bases from V and 9 from J; bases not matched to a gene: 8. CDR1 SQVTM and CDR2 ANQGSEA come from the germline V gene. This CDR3 has 14 residues. The CDR3 loop reads CSVEMWGLAGEQFF. Here the CDR3 DNA reads TGCAGCGTTGAAATGTGGGGACTAGCTGGTGAGCAGTTCTTC.

This clone showed up just once. The chain employs TRBV7-2 and TRBJ2-7; possible D gene TRBD1, 6 bases. CDR3 length: 16 residues. Germline assignment: CDR1 SGHTA and CDR2 FQGNSA. V lost 4 bases, J lost 0 bases, and 16 bases lay in between. CDR3 sequence: CASSSYGTDSSYEQYF. CDR3 sequence (DNA): TGTGCCAGCAGCTCGTACGGGACGGACAGCTCCTACGAGCAGTACTTC.

The chain uses TRBV19 and TRBJ1-5, with TRBD1 identical over 7 bases. CDR1 and CDR2 (germline): LNHDA, SQIVND (reference sequence). CDR3 length equals 18 residues. The ends lost 0 bases at V and 0 bases at J; junction bases unmatched: 8. CDR3 loop: CASSIDAGGTYSNQPQHF. In nucleotides, the CDR3 is TGTGCCAGTAGTATAGATGCAGGGGGGACATATAGCAATCAGCCCCAGCATTTT. Based on the CDR3 plus reference TRBV19 and TRBJ1-5, the full variable domain is DGGITQSPKYLFRKEGQNVTLSCEQNLNHDAMYWYRQDPGQGLRLIYYSQIVNDFQKGDIAEGYSVSREKKESFPLTVTSAQKNPTAFYLCASSIDAGGTYSNQPQHFGDGTRLSIL.

The chain employs TRBV9 and TRBJ2-7; 9 bases line up with TRBD2. The length of the CDR3 is 15 residues. Per germline, CDR1 SGDLS and CDR2 YYNGEE. V dropped 6 bases and J dropped 4; count of bases not matched to a gene: 11. In DNA, the CDR3 is TGTGCCAGCACCCCAGGGCTAGCGGGAAATTACGAGCAGTACTTC. Translation: CASTPGLAGNYEQYF.

The chain combines TRBV7-2 with TRBJ2-7; 7 nucleotides match TRBD2. The CDR3 consists of 17 residues. Unmatched junction bases numbered 11, after V lost 1 base and J lost 2 bases. CDR1 is SGHTA and CDR2 is FQGNSA in the germline V gene. The CDR3 sequence is CASSLVLSGGPAYEQYF. The CDR3 DNA reads as TGTGCCAGCAGCTTAGTACTTTCGGGAGGCCCAGCCTACGAGCAGTACTTC.

The table lists this clone with a count of one. The genes are TRBV4-1 and TRBJ2-5; TRBD1 matches 8 bases. The J segment lost 4 bases and the V segment lost 1 base, leaving 14 bases of the junction unmatched. Germline CDR1 and CDR2: MGHRA and YSYEKL. This CDR3 has 18 amino acids. The CDR3, as DNA: TGCGCCAGCAGCCAAGGGCCCCGGGCGGGACAGGCCGTAGAGACCCAGTACTTC. Its translation is CASSQGPRAGQAVETQYF.

This chain connects TRBV11-2 to TRBJ2-1; 8 nucleotides align to TRBD2. Germline CDR1 and CDR2: SGHAT and FQNNGV. The CDR3 has 14 amino acids. The V and J ends lost 1 base and 7 bases, in that order; junction bases with no gene match: 3. The CDR3 reads CASSLAGGLNEQFF. The CDR3 coding sequence is TGTGCCAGCAGCTTAGCGGGAGGGTTGAATGAGCAGTTCTTC.

The rearrangement links TRBV27 to TRBJ1-1, with a tentative D call TRBD1 (6 bases). The CDR3 has 15 amino acids. In germline, CDR1 is MNHEY, CDR2 SMNVEV (reference sequence). V lost 1 base and J 1 base, leaving 10 bases between the germline ends. The CDR3 here is CASSLWGTPNTEAFF. The DNA of the CDR3 is TGTGCCAGCAGTTTATGGGGGACACCGAACACTGAAGCTTTCTTT.

The rearrangement joins TRBV5-1 to TRBJ1-4; TRBD1 is a possible D gene (5 bases). Germline V lookup: CDR1 SGHRS, CDR2 YFSETQ. Trimming stripped 4 bases from V and 7 bases from J, with 14 bases between. The CDR3 extends over 14 amino acids. As DNA, the CDR3 is TGCGCCAGCAGCAGGGCAGGCGGGGGTGAAAAACTGTTTTTT. It specifies CASSRAGGGEKLFF.

The chain has TRBV5-4 and TRBJ2-4; D may correspond to TRBD1 or TRBD2 (6 bases each). The V and J ends lost 7 bases and 3 bases respectively, with 20 bases between them. CDR3 length: 16 residues. Germline V lookup: CDR1 SGHNT, CDR2 YYREEE (reference sequence). CDR3 region: CASGVGGAFDKNIQYF. CDR3 nucleotide sequence: TGTGCCAGCGGCGTGGGGGGCGCGTTCGACAAAAACATTCAGTACTTC.

V is TRBV19 and J is TRBJ2-7, with 11 bases lining up with TRBD1. This CDR3 is 14 amino acids long. The germline gives CDR1 LNHDA, CDR2 SQIVND (reference sequence). V was pared by 7 bases and J by 3 bases, with 5 bases of the junction left unmatched. CDR3 DNA sequence: TGTGCCAGTACAGCGGGACAGGGGGGCTACGAGCAGTACTTC. It translates to CASTAGQGGYEQYF.

The chain has TRBV27 and TRBJ2-1, with D possibly being TRBD2 (6 bases). V lost 0 bases to trimming and J lost 9 bases, with 15 bases between them. CDR3 length: 15 amino acids. The germline CDR1 and CDR2 sequences are MNHEY and SMNVEV (reference sequence). The CDR3 sequence is CASSLSASVGGEQFF. In DNA form, the CDR3 reads TGTGCCAGCAGTTTATCGGCTAGCGTGGGTGGTGAGCAGTTCTTC.